These 27 T cell receptor beta chains originate from one sample sequenced in a study of T cell repertoires in cytomegalovirus infection. No cognate antigen is known for these TCRs. One entry per CDR3 protein, called by TCRdb with MiXCR from the reads. The sample yields 70,000 or so distinct CDR3 sequences, 28% seen once. This sample comprised CD8+ T cells from cultured PBMCs, obtained from culture after CMV antigen stimulation. Every receptor here comes from a human donor in good health (CMV status not recorded). Some clones in this sample may be carry-over from other donors' samples.

This clonotype has only one observation. The CDR3 region has the DNA TGTGCCAGTCAAACCGGACAGGGGAATGGCTACACCTTC. Protein sequence: CASQTGQGNGYTF. The rearrangement links TRBV19 to TRBJ1-2, with TRBD1 identical over 9 bases. Germline lookup yields CDR1 LNHDA and CDR2 SQIVND (reference sequence). The CDR3 is 13 residues long. V shed 8 bases and J 6 bases; nucleotides not matched to a gene: 7.

The chain combines TRBV6-8 with TRBJ1-2; D is perhaps TRBD1 (5 bases). V was cut by 6 bases and J by 8 bases, with 13 bases left in between. In germline, CDR1 is MNHGY, CDR2 SAAAGT. CDR3 size: 12 residues. In DNA form, the CDR3 reads TGTGCCAGCAGCGCCACGCGGGGGGGCTACACCTTC. Its translation is CASSATRGGYTF.

This rearrangement joins TRBV29-1 to TRBJ2-5, with 14 bases that match TRBD2. The V gene's germline CDR1 is SQVTM and CDR2 ANQGSEA. With 3 bases clipped from V and 5 bases from J, the junction kept 5 bases outside the gene matches. This CDR3 has 15 residues. CDR3: CSVDSRTSGRETQYF. The CDR3 bases are TGCAGCGTTGACTCGCGGACTAGCGGGAGGGAGACCCAGTACTTC.

This clonotype has more than one count but fewer than ten. The V gene is TRBV4-1, the J gene TRBJ2-7; no firm D call. With 0 bases removed from V and 4 bases from J, the gap between germline ends came to 19 bases. CDR3 length: 17 residues. In germline, CDR1 is MGHRA, CDR2 YSYEKL. Written as DNA, the CDR3 is TGCGCCAGCAGCCAAGAAATTTCCGCCGTCAATAGGTACGAGCAGTACTTC. Its protein product is CASSQEISAVNRYEQYF.

This chain uses TRBV9 with TRBJ2-1; TRBD1 matches 8 bases. Germline V CDR1 and CDR2: SGDLS, YYNGEE. The trim removed 4 bases at V and 7 bases at J, leaving 7 bases unmatched. This CDR3 is built from 14 residues. The CDR3 DNA reads TGTGCCAGCAGCCCGTCAGGGGGCTGGAATGAGCAGTTCTTC. It is translated as CASSPSGGWNEQFF.

The chain joins TRBV27 to TRBJ1-2; 10 nucleotides line up with TRBD1. V lost 2 bases, J lost 8 bases, and 5 bases stayed unmatched. The CDR3 length is 14 residues. CDR1 and CDR2 from the germline V gene are MNHEY and SMNVEV (reference sequence). CDR3 bases: TGTGCCAGCAGTTTAACGGGGACAGGGGTCGGCTACACCTTC. Translation gives CASSLTGTGVGYTF.

This clonotype showed up just a few times. The chain links TRBV6-1 to TRBJ2-7; weak D call: TRBD2 (5 bases). CDR3 length: 13 residues. Germline V gene sequence: CDR1 MNHNS, CDR2 SASEGT. V lost 4 bases, J lost 3 bases, and 10 bases lay in between. CDR3 bases: TGTGCCAGCAGTGGGGGTAGCGACTACGAGCAGTACTTC. Protein product: CASSGGSDYEQYF.

This clonotype occurred many times. The chain uses TRBV12-3 or TRBV12-4 and TRBJ2-7; D is unresolved. The CDR3 has 15 amino acids. The germline V and J ends were trimmed by 5 bases and 0 bases, with 14 bases remaining between them. The CDR3 DNA reads as TGTGCCAGCAGTGGGATTGGGCTAACCTCCTACGAGCAGTACTTC. It encodes CASSGIGLTSYEQYF.

This sequence joins TRBV15 and TRBJ1-1; D remains unclear. Trimming took 6 bases from V and 5 from J, leaving 7 bases between them. CDR1 is LNHNV and CDR2 is YYDKDF in the germline V gene (reference sequence). This CDR3 has 11 residues. The CDR3 loop reads CATSASTEAFF. CDR3 sequence (DNA): TGTGCCACCAGTGCGAGTACTGAAGCTTTCTTT. The whole variable domain, filled in from reference TRBV15 and TRBJ1-1, reads DAMVIQNPRYQVTQFGKPVTLSCSQTLNHNVMYWYQQKSSQAPKLLFHYYDKDFNNEADTPDNFQSRRPNTSFCFLDIRSPGLGDTAMYLCATSASTEAFFGQGTRLTVV.

The chain couples TRBV28 to TRBJ1-2; 10 nucleotides align to TRBD1. This CDR3 is built from 17 residues. Germline CDR1 and CDR2: MDHEN and SYDVKM. The ends lost 6 bases at V and 4 bases at J; junction bases unmatched: 14. CDR3 DNA sequence: TGTGCCAGCAGGACCGGGACAGGGGTGTTACGGGGCTATGGCTACACCTTC. Translation gives CASRTGTGVLRGYGYTF.

This rearrangement joins TRBV27 to TRBJ2-1; TRBD2 agrees at 10 bases. The CDR3 runs 20 residues. With 5 bases clipped from V and 0 bases from J, the junction kept 16 bases outside the gene matches. Germline values: CDR1 MNHEY, CDR2 SMNVEV (reference sequence). Written as DNA, the CDR3 is TGTGCCAGCAGTCTTAGCGGGGGGACCCTAATAACAAGCTCCTACAATGAGCAGTTCTTC. It encodes CASSLSGGTLITSSYNEQFF.

The chain uses TRBV3-1 and TRBJ2-3; D gene ambiguous. In germline, CDR1 is LGHDT, CDR2 YNNKEL (reference sequence). This CDR3 has 15 residues. Deletions cut 7 bases from V and 6 bases from J, with 20 bases between. The CDR3 coding sequence is TGTGCCAGCACCCTCGGCGGCTATGCACTGGATACGCAGTATTTT. Its translation is CASTLGGYALDTQYF.

The V gene is TRBV4-3, the J gene TRBJ2-2; tentative D call: TRBD1 (6 bases). CDR1 is LGHNA and CDR2 is YSLEER in the germline V gene. This CDR3 contains 19 residues. The V end lost 0 bases, the J end lost 6 bases, and 23 bases lay between the germline ends. CDR3: CASSQDLPTLQGIAGELFF. The CDR3 DNA sequence: TGCGCCAGCAGCCAAGATTTACCCACCCTCCAGGGGATCGCCGGGGAGCTGTTTTTT.

This clonotype was seen at least ten times. This chain uses TRBV19 with TRBJ1-5; D remains unclear. V lost 4 bases and J lost 1, with 14 bases in between. Germline lookup yields CDR1 LNHDA and CDR2 SQIVND (reference sequence). This CDR3 is 16 amino acids long. CDR3 bases: TGTGCCAGTAGTACAAAAGAAATGGGGAGCAATCAGCCCCAGCATTTT. This sequence encodes CASSTKEMGSNQPQHF. Drawing the rest from reference TRBV19 and TRBJ1-5, the complete variable domain is DGGITQSPKYLFRKEGQNVTLSCEQNLNHDAMYWYRQDPGQGLRLIYYSQIVNDFQKGDIAEGYSVSREKKESFPLTVTSAQKNPTAFYLCASSTKEMGSNQPQHFGDGTRLSIL.

This clonotype has a single count. The V gene is TRBV11-1, the J gene TRBJ2-3; TRBD2 matches 12 bases. Per germline, CDR1 SGHAT and CDR2 FQDESV (reference sequence). The CDR3 sequence is 23 residues long. With 6 bases clipped from V and 2 bases from J, the junction kept 27 bases outside the gene matches. Here the CDR3 reads CASRFPRGLPTSGGSLDTDTQYF. DNA for the CDR3: TGTGCCAGCAGATTCCCCCGCGGCCTCCCGACTAGCGGGGGTAGCTTAGACACAGATACGCAGTATTTT. The entire variable domain, with the rest obtained from reference TRBV11-1 and TRBJ2-3, is as follows: EAEVAQSPRYKITEKSQAVAFWCDPISGHATLYWYRQILGQGPELLVQFQDESVVDDSQLPKDRFSAERLKGVDSTLKIQPAELGDSAMYLCASRFPRGLPTSGGSLDTDTQYFGPGTRLTVL.

This clonotype was counted many times. V gene TRBV7-2 combines with J gene TRBJ2-7; either TRBD1 or TRBD2 may fit D (5 bases each). CDR3 length equals 15 residues. CDR1 and CDR2 from the germline V gene are SGHTA and FQGNSA. The V and J ends lost 7 bases and 7 bases respectively, with 23 bases between them. The CDR3 region has the DNA TGTGCCAGCACCTCCCACTCCGGGACCCGAGGGGAGCAGTACTTC. This gives the protein CASTSHSGTRGEQYF.

The CDR3: CASSQRQGRYGYTF. CDR3 in DNA: TGTGCCAGCAGCCAAAGACAGGGGCGATATGGCTACACCTTC. V is TRBV11-3 and J is TRBJ1-2, with 8 bases fitting TRBD1. The CDR3 runs to 14 residues. Germline V gene lookup returns CDR1 SGHNT and CDR2 YENEEA. The V gene end was trimmed by 5 bases and the J gene end by 5 bases; junction bases not matched to a gene: 7.

This clonotype is termed large. The chain couples TRBV7-9 to TRBJ2-7; D remains unclear. Trimming cost V 0 bases and J 3 bases, with 9 bases left between them. CDR3 size: 14 residues. Germline CDR1 and CDR2: SEHNR and FQNEAQ (reference sequence). The CDR3 spells CASSLALSSYEQYF. The CDR3 DNA reads TGTGCCAGCAGCTTAGCCCTATCCAGCTACGAGCAGTACTTC.

At least ten counts were recorded for this clonotype. This chain uses TRBV7-2 with TRBJ2-7; D not resolved. The V gene lost 2 bases and the J gene lost 4 bases, with 9 bases spanning the gap. Germline-derived CDR1 and CDR2 are SGHTA and FQGNSA. The CDR3 spans 13 residues. In DNA, the CDR3 is TGTGCCAGCAGCTTAATAACCGCGTACGAGCAGTACTTC. Encoded protein: CASSLITAYEQYF.

V usage is TRBV5-5 and J usage is TRBJ2-7, with 7 positions matching TRBD1. The CDR3 runs 14 residues. V shed 4 bases, J shed 2 bases, and the junction held 6 bases outside the gene matches. CDR1 and CDR2 (germline): SGHKS, YYEKEE (reference sequence). CDR3 coding DNA: TGTGCCAGCAGCCCCGGGACAGTTCCCTACGAGCAGTACTTC. Encoded protein: CASSPGTVPYEQYF.

V and J are TRBV11-3 and TRBJ2-1, with D unresolved. This CDR3 region has 11 residues. V was trimmed by 2 bases and J by 6 bases, leaving 2 bases between them. CDR1 is SGHNT and CDR2 is YENEEA in the germline V gene. The CDR3 here is CASSLLNEQFF. CDR3 nucleotides: TGTGCCAGCAGCTTACTCAATGAGCAGTTCTTC.

This clonotype was recorded many times. This chain connects TRBV19 to TRBJ2-1; D ambiguous. The germline CDR1 and CDR2 sequences are LNHDA and SQIVND (reference sequence). V lost 7 bases and J lost 0, with 13 bases in between. This CDR3 has 15 amino acids. This CDR3 is CASKRTVSSYNEQFF. For the CDR3, the DNA is TGTGCCAGTAAAAGGACGGTAAGCTCCTACAATGAGCAGTTCTTC.

The V call is TRBV19, the J call TRBJ2-1; 7 nucleotides agree with TRBD2. The germline V gene encodes CDR1 LNHDA and CDR2 SQIVND (reference sequence). This CDR3 is built from 12 residues. Trimming at V came to 6 bases and at J to 8 bases, leaving 4 bases not matched to a gene. CDR3 loop: CASSYAGDEQFF. The CDR3 DNA is TGTGCCAGTAGCTATGCGGGGGATGAGCAGTTCTTC.

Ten or more counts support this clonotype. J is TRBJ2-2 and V is TRBV7-2; 8 bases are shared with TRBD2. CDR1 SGHTA and CDR2 FQGNSA come from the germline V gene. The CDR3 extends over 14 amino acids. The trim removed 5 bases at V and 4 bases at J, leaving 3 bases unmatched. Here the CDR3 DNA reads TGTGCCAGCAGCGTTGGGACTAGCACCGGGGAGCTGTTTTTT. This encodes CASSVGTSTGELFF.

This clonotype was recorded many times. The chain recombines TRBV7-9 with TRBJ1-1; perhaps TRBD1 as D (6 bases). The V and J ends lost 5 bases and 6 bases respectively, with 16 bases between them. Germline-derived CDR1 and CDR2 are SEHNR and FQNEAQ (reference sequence). The CDR3 length is 14 residues. The CDR3 coding sequence is TGTGCCAGCAGCCCGCGGGACACCACCTCTGAAGCTTTCTTT. Residues: CASSPRDTTSEAFF.

This clonotype was observed once. V gene TRBV7-9 combines with J gene TRBJ1-2; D remains ambiguous. The germline gives CDR1 SEHNR, CDR2 FQNEAQ (reference sequence). V was cut by 10 bases and J by 8 bases, with 14 bases left in between. The CDR3 totals 11 residues. The CDR3 protein is CANNPRVGYTF. CDR3 bases: TGTGCCAACAACCCACGGGTGGGCTACACCTTC. Full variable domain (remainder filled in from reference TRBV7-9 and TRBJ1-2): DTGVSQNPRHKITKRGQNVTFRCDPISEHNRLYWYRQTLGQGPEFLTYFQNEAQLEKSRLLSDRFSAERPKGSFSTLEIQRTEQGDSAMYLCANNPRVGYTFGSGTRLTVV.

This clonotype was observed at least ten times. The chain recombines TRBV4-3 with TRBJ1-1, with D possibly TRBD1 on 6 matching bases. V was shortened by 4 bases and J by 1 base, with 13 bases between the two germline ends. The germline V gene has CDR1 LGHNA and CDR2 YSLEER. The CDR3 spans 15 residues. CDR3 sequence reads: CASSPGDTSNTEAFF. The CDR3 coding sequence is TGCGCCAGCAGCCCAGGGGACACCTCGAACACTGAAGCTTTCTTT.